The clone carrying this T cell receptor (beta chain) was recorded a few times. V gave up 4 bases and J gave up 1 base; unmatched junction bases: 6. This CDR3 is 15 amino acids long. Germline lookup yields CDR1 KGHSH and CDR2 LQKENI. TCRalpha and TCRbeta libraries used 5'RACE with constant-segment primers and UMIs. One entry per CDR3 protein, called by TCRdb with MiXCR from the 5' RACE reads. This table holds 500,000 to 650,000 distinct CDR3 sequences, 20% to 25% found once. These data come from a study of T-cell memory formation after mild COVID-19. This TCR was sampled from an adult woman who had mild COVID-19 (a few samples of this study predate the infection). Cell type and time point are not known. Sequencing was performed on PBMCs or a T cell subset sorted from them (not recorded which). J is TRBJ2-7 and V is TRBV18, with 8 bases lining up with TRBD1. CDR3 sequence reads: CASSLSGGPSYEQYF. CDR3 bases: TGTGCCAGCTCACTTTCAGGGGGCCCATCCTACGAGCAGTACTTC.